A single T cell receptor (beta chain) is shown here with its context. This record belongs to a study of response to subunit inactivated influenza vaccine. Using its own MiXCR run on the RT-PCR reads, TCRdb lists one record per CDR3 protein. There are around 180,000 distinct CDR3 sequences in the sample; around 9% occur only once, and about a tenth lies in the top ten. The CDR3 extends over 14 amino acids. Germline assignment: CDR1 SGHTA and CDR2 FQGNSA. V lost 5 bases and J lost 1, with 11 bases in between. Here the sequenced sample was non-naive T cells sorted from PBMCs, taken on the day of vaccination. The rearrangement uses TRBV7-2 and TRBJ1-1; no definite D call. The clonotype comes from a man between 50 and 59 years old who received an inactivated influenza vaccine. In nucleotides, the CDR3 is TGTGCCAGCAGCCCGGGGAGGACGAACACTGAAGCTTTCTTT. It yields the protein CASSPGRTNTEAFF. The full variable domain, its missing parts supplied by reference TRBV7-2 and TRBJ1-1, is GAGVSQSPSNKVTEKGKDVELRCDPISGHTALYWYRQSLGQGLEFLIYFQGNSAPDKSGLPSDRFSAERTGGSVSTLTIQRTQQEDSAVYLCASSPGRTNTEAFFGQGTRLTVV.